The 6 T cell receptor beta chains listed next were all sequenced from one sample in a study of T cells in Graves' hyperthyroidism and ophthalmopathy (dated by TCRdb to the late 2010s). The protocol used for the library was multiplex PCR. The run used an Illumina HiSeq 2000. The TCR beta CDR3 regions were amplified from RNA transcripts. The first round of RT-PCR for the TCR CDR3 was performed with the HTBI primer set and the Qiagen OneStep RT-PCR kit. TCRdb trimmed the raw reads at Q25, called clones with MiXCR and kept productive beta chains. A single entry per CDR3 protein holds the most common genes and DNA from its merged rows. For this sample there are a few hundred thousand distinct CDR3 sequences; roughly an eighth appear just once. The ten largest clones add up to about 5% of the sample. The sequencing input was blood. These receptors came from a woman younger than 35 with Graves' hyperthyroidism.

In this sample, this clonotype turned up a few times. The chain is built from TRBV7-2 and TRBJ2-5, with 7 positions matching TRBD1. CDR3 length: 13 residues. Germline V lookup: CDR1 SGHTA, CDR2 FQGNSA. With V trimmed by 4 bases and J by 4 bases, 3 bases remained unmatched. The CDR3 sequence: CASSSDRVETQYF. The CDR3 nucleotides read TGTGCCAGCAGCTCCGACAGGGTAGAGACCCAGTACTTC.

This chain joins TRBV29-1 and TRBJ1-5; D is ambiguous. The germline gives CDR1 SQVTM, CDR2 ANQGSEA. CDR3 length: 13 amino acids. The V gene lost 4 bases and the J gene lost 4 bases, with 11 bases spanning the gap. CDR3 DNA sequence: TGCAGCGTTGGTGGGGATGGGAATCAGCCCCAGCATTTT. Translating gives CSVGGDGNQPQHF.

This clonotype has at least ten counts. CDR3 DNA sequence: TGCGCCAGCAGCAACTTAGCGGGTCGGGTCTCCTACAATGAGCAGTTCTTC. The encoded protein is CASSNLAGRVSYNEQFF. The chain has TRBV5-1 and TRBJ2-1; 7 bases map to TRBD2. Germline loops: CDR1 SGHRS, CDR2 YFSETQ. The CDR3 loop spans 17 amino acids. J was trimmed by 0 bases and V by 4 bases; bases with no gene match: 10.

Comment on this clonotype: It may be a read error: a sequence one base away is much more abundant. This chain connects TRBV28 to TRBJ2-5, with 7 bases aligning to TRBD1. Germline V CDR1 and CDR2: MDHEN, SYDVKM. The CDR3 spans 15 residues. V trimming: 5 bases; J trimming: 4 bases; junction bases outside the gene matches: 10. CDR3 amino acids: CASSPPTGSLETQYF. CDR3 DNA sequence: TGTGCCAGCAGTCCTCCGACAGGGAGTTTAGAGACCCAGTACTTC.

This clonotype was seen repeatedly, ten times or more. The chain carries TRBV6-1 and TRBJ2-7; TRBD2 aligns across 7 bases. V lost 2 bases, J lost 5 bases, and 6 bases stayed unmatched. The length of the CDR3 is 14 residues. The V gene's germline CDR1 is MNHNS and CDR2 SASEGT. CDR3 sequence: CASSERRGGHEQYF. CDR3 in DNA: TGTGCCAGCAGTGAACGCCGGGGAGGGCACGAGCAGTACTTC.

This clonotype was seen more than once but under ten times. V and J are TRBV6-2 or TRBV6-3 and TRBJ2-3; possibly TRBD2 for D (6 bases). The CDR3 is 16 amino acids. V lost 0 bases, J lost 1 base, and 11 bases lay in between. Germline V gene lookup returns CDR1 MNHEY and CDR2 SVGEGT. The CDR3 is CASSYSGEVGTDTQYF. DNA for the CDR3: TGTGCCAGCAGTTACTCGGGGGAGGTGGGCACAGATACGCAGTATTTT.